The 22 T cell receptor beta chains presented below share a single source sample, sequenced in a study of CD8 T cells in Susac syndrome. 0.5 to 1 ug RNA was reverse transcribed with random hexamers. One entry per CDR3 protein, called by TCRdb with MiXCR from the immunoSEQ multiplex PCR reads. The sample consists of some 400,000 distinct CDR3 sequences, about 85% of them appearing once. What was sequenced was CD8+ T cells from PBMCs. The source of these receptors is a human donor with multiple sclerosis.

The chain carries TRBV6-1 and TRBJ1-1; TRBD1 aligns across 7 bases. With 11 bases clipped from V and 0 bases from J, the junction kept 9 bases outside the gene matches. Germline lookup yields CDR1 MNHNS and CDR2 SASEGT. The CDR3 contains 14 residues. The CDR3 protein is CAGGDSLMNTEAFF. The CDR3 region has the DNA TGTGCCGGAGGGGACAGCCTCATGAACACTGAAGCTTTCTTT.

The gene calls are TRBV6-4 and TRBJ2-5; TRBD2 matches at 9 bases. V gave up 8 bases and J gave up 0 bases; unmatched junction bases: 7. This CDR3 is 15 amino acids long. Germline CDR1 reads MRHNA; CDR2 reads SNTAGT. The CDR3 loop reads CASSPSGENQETQYF. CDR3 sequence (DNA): TGTGCCAGCTCCCCTAGCGGGGAAAACCAAGAGACCCAGTACTTC.

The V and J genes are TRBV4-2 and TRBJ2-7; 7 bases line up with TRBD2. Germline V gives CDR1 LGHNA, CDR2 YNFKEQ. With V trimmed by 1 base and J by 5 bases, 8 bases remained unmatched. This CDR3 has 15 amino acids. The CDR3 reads CASSQGLGGNHEQYF. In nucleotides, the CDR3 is TGTGCCAGCAGCCAAGGCCTGGGAGGGAACCACGAGCAGTACTTC.

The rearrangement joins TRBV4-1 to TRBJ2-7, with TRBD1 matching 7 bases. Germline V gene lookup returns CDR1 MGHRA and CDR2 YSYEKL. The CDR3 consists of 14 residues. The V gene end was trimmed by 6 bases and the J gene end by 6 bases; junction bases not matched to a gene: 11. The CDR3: CASSQNRGEREQYF. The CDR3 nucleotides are TGCGCCAGCAGTCAAAACAGGGGCGAGCGCGAGCAGTACTTC.

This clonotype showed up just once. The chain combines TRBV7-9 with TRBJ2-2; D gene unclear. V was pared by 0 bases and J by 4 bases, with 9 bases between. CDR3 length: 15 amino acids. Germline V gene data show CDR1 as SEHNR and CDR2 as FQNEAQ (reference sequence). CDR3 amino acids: CASSLAGPSTGELFF. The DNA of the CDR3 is TGTGCCAGCAGCTTAGCGGGCCCTTCCACCGGGGAGCTGTTTTTT.

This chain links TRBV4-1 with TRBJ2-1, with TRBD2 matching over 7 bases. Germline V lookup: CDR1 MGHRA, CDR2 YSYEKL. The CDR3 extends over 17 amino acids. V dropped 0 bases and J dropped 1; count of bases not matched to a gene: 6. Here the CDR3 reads CASSQEDAGVSYNEQFF. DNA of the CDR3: TGCGCCAGCAGCCAAGAAGACGCGGGAGTGTCCTACAATGAGCAGTTCTTC.

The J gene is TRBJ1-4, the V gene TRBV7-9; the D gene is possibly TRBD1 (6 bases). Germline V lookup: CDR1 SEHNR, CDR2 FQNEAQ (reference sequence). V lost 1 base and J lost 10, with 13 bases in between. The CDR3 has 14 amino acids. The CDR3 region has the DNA TGTGCCAGCAGCTTAGGACAGGAAGGAGGAAAACTGTTTTTT. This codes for CASSLGQEGGKLFF.

CDR3 protein: CASSPLTGGTDTQYF. CDR3 nucleotide sequence: TGTGCCAGCTCACCACTAACAGGGGGAACAGATACGCAGTATTTT. J is TRBJ2-3 and V is TRBV18; 8 nucleotides agree with TRBD1. The junction had 3 bases not matched to a gene; V was cut back by 1 base and J by 3 bases. Germline lookup yields CDR1 KGHSH and CDR2 LQKENI. The CDR3 covers 15 residues.

The chain's CDR3 is CSVIGFSSYNEQFF. The CDR3, as DNA: TGCAGCGTTATCGGCTTTAGCTCCTACAATGAGCAGTTCTTC. The genes are TRBV29-1 and TRBJ2-1; no clear D gene. Germline V gives CDR1 SQVTM, CDR2 ANQGSEA. This CDR3 is built from 14 residues. V was pared by 5 bases and J by 0 bases, with 11 bases between.

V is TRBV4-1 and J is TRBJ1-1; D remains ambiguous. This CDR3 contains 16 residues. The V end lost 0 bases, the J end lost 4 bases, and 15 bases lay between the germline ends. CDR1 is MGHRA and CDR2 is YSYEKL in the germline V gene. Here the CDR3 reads CASSQDGDWRTTEAFF. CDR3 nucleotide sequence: TGCGCCAGCAGCCAAGATGGGGATTGGCGGACCACTGAAGCTTTCTTT.

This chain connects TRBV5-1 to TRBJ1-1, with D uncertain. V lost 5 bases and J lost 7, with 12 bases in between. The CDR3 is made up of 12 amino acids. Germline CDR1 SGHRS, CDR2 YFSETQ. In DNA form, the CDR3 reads TGCGCCAGCAGAACTACAGTTGATGAAGCTTTCTTT. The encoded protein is CASRTTVDEAFF.

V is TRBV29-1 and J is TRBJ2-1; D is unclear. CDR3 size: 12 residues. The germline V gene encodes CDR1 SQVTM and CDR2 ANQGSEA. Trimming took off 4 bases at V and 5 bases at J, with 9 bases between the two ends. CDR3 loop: CSVVGPNNEQFF. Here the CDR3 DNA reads TGCAGCGTTGTTGGACCAAACAATGAGCAGTTCTTC.

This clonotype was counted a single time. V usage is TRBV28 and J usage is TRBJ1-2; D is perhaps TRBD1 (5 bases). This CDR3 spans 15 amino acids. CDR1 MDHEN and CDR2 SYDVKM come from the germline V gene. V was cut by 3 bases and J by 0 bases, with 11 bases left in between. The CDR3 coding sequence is TGTGCCAGCAGTTTTGTCCAGGGAGCTAACTATGGCTACACCTTC. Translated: CASSFVQGANYGYTF.

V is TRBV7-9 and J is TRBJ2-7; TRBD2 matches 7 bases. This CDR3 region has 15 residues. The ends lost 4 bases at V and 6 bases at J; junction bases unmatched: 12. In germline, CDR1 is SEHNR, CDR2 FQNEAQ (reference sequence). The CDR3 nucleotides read TGTGCCAGCAGCTCGGAGACGGGACTACGGGCCGAGCAGTACTTC. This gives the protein CASSSETGLRAEQYF.

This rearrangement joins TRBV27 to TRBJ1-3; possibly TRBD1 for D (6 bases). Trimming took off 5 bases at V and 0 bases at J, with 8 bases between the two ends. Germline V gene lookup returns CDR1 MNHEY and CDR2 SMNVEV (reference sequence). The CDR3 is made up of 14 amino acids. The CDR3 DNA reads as TGTGCCAGCAGTAGGGGGATCTCTGGAAACACCATATATTTT. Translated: CASSRGISGNTIYF.

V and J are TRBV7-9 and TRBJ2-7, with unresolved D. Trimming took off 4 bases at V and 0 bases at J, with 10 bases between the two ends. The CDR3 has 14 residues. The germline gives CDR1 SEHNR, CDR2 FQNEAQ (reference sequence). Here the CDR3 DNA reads TGTGCCAGCAGCTCAATGGCGAGCTCCTACGAGCAGTACTTC. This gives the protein CASSSMASSYEQYF. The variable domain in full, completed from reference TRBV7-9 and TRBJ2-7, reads DTGVSQNPRHKITKRGQNVTFRCDPISEHNRLYWYRQTLGQGPEFLTYFQNEAQLEKSRLLSDRFSAERPKGSFSTLEIQRTEQGDSAMYLCASSSMASSYEQYFGPGTRLTVT.

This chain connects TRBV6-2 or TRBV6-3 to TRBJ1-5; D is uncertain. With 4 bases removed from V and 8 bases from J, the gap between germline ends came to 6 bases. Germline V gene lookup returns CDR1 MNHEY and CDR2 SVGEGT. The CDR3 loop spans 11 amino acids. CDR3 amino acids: CASSWPEPQHF. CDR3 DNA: TGTGCCAGCAGTTGGCCCGAGCCCCAGCATTTT.

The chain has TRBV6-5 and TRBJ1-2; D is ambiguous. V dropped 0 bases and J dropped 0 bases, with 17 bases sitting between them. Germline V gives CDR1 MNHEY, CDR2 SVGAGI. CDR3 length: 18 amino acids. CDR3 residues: CASSYSSQTSATNYGYTF. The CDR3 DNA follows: TGTGCCAGCAGTTACTCGAGTCAGACCTCGGCAACTAACTATGGCTACACCTTC.

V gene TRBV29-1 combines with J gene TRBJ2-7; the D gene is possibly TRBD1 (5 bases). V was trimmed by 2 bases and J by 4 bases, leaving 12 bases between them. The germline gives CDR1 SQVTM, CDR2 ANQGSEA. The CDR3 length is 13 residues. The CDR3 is CSVEQGSAYEQYF. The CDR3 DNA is TGCAGCGTTGAACAGGGATCGGCTTACGAGCAGTACTTC.

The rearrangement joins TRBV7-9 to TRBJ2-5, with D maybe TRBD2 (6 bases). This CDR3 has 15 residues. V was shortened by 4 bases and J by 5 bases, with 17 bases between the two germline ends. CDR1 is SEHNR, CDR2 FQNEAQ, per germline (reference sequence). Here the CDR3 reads CASSWEDFRVETQYF. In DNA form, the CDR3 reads TGTGCCAGCAGCTGGGAGGACTTCAGGGTGGAGACCCAGTACTTC.

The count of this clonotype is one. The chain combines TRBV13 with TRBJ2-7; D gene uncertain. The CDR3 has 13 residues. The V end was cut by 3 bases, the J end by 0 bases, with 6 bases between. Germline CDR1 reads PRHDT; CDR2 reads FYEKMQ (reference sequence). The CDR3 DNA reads TGTGCCAGCAGCTTTATGAGCTCCTACGAGCAGTACTTC. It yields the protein CASSFMSSYEQYF.

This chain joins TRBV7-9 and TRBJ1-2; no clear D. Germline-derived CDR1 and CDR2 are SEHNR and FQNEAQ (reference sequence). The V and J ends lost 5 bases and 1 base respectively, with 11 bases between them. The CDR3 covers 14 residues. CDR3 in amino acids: CASSPATDNYGYTF. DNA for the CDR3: TGTGCCAGCAGCCCCGCGACCGATAACTATGGCTACACCTTC.